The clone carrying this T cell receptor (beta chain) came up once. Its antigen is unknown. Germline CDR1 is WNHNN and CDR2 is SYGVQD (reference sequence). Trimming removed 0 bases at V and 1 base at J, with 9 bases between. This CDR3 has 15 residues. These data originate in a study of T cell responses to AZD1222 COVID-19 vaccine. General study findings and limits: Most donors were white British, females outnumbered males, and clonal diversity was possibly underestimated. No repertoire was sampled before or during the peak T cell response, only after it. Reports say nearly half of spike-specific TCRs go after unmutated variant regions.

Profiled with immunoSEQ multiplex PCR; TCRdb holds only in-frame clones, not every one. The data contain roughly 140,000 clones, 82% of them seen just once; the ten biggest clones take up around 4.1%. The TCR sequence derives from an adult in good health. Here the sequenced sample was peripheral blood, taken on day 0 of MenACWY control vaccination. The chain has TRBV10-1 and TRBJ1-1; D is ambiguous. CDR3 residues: CASSESSQANTEAFF. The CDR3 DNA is TGCGCCAGCAGTGAGTCGAGCCAGGCGAACACTGAAGCTTTCTTT.